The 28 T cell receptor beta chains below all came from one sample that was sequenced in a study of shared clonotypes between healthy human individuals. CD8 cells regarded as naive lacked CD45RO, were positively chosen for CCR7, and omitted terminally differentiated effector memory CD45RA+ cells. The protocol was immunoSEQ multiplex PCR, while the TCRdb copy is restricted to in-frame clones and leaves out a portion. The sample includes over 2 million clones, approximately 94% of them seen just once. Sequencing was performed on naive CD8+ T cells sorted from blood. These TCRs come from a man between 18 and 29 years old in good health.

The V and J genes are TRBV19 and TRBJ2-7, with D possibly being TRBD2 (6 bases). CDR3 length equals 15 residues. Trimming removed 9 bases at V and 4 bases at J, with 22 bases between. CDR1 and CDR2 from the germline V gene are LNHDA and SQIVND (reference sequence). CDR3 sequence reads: CASSSGGGFAYEQYF. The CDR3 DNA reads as TGTGCCAGCTCCTCAGGTGGGGGGTTTGCGTACGAGCAGTACTTC.

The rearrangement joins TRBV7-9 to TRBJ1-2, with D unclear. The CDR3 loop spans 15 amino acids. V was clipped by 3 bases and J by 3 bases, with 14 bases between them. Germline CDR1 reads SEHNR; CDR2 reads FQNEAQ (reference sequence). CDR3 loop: CASSLVTGGYYGYTF. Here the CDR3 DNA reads TGTGCCAGCAGCTTGGTGACGGGAGGCTACTATGGCTACACCTTC.

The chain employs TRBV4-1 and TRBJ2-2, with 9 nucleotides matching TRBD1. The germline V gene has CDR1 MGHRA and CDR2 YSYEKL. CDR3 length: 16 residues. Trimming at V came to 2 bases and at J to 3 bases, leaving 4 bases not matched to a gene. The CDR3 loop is CASSQPTGGDTGELFF. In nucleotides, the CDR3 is TGCGCCAGCAGCCAACCGACAGGGGGGGACACCGGGGAGCTGTTTTTT.

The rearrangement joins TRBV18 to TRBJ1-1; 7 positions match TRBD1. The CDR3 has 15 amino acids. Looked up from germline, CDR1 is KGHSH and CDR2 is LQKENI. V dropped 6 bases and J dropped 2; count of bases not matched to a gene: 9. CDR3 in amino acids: CASSRPRGGNTEAFF. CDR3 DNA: TGTGCCAGCTCTAGGCCCAGGGGGGGAAACACTGAAGCTTTCTTT.

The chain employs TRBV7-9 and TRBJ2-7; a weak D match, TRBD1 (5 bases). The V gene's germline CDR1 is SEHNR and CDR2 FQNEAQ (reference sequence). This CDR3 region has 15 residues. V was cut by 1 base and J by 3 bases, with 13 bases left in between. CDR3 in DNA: TGTGCCAGCAGCTTAGTGGGGCCAGGGATCTACGAGCAGTACTTC. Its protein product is CASSLVGPGIYEQYF.

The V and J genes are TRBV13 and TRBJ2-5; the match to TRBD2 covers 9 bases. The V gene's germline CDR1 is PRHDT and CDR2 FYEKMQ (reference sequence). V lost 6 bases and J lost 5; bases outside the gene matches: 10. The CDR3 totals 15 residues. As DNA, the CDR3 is TGTGCCAGCAGAGGTGGCGGGGGGGCCAGGGAGACCCAGTACTTC. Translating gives CASRGGGGARETQYF.

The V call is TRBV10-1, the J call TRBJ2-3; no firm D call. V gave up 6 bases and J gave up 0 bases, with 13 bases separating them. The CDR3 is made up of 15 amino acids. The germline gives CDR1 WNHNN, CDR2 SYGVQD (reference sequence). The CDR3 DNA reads TGCGCCAGCAGCGTAGACATAGCTAGCACAGATACGCAGTATTTT. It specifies CASSVDIASTDTQYF.

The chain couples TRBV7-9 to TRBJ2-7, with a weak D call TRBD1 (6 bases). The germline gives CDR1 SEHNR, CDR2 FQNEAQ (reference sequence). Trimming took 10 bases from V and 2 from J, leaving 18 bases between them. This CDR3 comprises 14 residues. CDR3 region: CATALSGDPYEQYF. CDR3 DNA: TGTGCCACCGCCCTATCAGGGGACCCCTACGAGCAGTACTTC.

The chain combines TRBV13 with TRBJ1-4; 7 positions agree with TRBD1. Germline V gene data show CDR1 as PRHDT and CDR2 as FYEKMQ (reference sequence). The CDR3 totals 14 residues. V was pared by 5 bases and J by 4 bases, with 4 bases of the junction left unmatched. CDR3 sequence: CASSHGTVNEKLFF. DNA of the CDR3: TGTGCCAGCAGCCACGGGACAGTTAATGAAAAACTGTTTTTT.

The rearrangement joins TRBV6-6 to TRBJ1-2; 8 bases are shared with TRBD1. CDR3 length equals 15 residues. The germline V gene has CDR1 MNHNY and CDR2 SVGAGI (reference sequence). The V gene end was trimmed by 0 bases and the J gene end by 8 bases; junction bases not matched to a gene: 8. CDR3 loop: CASSYSTGDILGYTF. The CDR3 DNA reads TGTGCCAGCAGTTACTCGACAGGGGATATTTTGGGCTACACCTTC.

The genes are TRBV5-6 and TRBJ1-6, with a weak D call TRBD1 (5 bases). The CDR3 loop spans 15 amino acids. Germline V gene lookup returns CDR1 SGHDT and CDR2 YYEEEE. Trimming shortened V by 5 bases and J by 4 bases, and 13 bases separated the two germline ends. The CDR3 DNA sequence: TGTGCCAGCAGTAGTGGGACGGCTTATAATTCACCCCTCCACTTT. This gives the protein CASSSGTAYNSPLHF.

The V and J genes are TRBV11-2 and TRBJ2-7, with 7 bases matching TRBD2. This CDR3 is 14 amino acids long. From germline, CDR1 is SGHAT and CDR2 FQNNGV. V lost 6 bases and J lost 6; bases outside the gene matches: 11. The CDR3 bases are TGTGCCAGCAGTTACGCAGTGGGAGGGGCCGAGCAGTACTTC. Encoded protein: CASSYAVGGAEQYF.

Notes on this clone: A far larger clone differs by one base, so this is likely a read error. DNA of the CDR3: TGCGCCAGCAGCCAAGATGGAGGGGGAGAGACCCAGTACTTC. It specifies CASSQDGGGETQYF. The rearrangement links TRBV4-3 to TRBJ2-5; D possibly matches TRBD1 or TRBD2 (6 bases each). V was cut by 0 bases and J by 4 bases, with 9 bases left in between. The CDR3 sequence is 14 residues long. Looked up from germline, CDR1 is LGHNA and CDR2 is YSLEER.

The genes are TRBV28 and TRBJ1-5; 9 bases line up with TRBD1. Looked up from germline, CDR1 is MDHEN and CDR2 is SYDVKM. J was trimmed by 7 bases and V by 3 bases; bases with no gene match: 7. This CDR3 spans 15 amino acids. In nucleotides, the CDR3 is TGTGCCAGCAGTTTTAACGGGGACAGGGCCCAGCCCCAGCATTTT. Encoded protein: CASSFNGDRAQPQHF.

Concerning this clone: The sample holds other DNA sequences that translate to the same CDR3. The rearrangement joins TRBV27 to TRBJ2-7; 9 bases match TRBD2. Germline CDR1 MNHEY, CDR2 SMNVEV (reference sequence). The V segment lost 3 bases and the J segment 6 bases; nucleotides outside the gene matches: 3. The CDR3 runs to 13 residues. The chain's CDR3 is CASSLTLAGEQYF. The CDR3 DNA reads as TGTGCCAGCAGTTTGACACTAGCGGGCGAGCAGTACTTC.

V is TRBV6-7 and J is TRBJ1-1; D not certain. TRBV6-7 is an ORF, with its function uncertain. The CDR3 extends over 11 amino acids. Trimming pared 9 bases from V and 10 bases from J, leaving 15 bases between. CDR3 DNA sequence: TGTGCCAGAGCGCGGGTCGAAGGAGCTTTCTTT. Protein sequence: CARARVEGAFF.

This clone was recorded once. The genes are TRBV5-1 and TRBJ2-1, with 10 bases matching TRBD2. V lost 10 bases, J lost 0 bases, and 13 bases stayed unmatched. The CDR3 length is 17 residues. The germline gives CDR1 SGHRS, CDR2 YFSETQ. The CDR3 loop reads CAPSLVAGGNSYNEQFF. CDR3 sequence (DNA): TGCGCCCCCTCATTAGTAGCGGGAGGAAACTCCTACAATGAGCAGTTCTTC.

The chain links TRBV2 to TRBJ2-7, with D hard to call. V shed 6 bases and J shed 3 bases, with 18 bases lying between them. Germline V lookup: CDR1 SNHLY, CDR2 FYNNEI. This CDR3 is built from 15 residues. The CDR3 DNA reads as TGTGCCAGCAGCCCCTGGGCAGCCTCCGACTACGAGCAGTACTTC. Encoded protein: CASSPWAASDYEQYF.

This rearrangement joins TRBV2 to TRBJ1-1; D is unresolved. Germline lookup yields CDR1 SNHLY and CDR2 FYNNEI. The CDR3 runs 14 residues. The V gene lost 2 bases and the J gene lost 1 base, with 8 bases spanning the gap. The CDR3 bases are TGTGCCAGCAGTGAATTCCCAGAGAACACTGAAGCTTTCTTT. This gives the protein CASSEFPENTEAFF.

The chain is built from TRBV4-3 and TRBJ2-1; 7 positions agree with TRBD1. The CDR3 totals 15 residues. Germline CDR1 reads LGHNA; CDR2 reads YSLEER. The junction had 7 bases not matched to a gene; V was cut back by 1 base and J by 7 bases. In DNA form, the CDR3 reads TGCGCCAGCAGCCAAGGGTGGGACAGATCGAATGAGCAGTTCTTC. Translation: CASSQGWDRSNEQFF.

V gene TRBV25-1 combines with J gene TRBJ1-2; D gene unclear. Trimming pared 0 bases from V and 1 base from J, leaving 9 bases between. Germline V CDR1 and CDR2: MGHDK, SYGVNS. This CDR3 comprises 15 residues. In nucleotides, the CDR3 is TGTGCCAGCAGTGAATATATAGAGGGTAACTATGGCTACACCTTC. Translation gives CASSEYIEGNYGYTF.

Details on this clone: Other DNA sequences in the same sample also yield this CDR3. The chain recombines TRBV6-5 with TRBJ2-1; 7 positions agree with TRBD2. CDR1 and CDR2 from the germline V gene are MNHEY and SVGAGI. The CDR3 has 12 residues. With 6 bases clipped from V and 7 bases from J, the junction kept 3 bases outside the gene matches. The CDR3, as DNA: TGTGCCAGCAGCCTGCGGGGGAATGAGCAGTTCTTC. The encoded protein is CASSLRGNEQFF.

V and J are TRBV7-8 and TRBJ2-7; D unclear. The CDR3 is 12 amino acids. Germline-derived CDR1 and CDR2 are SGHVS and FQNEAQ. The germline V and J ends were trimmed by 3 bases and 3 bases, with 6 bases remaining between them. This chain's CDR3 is CASSFTSYEQYF. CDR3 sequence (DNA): TGTGCCAGCAGCTTCACCAGCTACGAGCAGTACTTC.

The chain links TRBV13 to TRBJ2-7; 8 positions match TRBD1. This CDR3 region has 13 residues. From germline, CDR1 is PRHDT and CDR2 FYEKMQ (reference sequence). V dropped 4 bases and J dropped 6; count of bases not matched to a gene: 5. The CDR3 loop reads CASSYGQGSEQYF. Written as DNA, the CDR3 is TGTGCCAGCAGCTACGGACAGGGTTCCGAGCAGTACTTC.

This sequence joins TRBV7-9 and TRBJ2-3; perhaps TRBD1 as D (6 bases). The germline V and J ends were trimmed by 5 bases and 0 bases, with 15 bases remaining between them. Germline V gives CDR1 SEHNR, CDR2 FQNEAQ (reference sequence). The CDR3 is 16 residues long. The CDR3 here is CASSLLVGASTDTQYF. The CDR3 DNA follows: TGTGCCAGCAGCCTACTTGTGGGGGCCAGCACAGATACGCAGTATTTT.

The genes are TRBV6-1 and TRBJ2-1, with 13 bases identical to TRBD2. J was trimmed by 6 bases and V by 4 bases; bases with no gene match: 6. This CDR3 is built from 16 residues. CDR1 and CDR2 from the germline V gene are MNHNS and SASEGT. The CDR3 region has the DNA TGTGCCAGCAGTGGGTGGGGGACTAGCGGGACCAATGAGCAGTTCTTC. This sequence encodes CASSGWGTSGTNEQFF.

The CDR3 coding sequence is TGTGCCAGCAGCTTCTCGGCCGCGGGGAGCTACGAGCAGTACTTC. This sequence encodes CASSFSAAGSYEQYF. The chain is built from TRBV11-2 and TRBJ2-7, with a weak D call TRBD2 (6 bases). Germline values: CDR1 SGHAT, CDR2 FQNNGV. This CDR3 region has 15 residues. Between the trimmed V and J ends, which lost 3 bases and 3 bases, there was a span of 15 bases.

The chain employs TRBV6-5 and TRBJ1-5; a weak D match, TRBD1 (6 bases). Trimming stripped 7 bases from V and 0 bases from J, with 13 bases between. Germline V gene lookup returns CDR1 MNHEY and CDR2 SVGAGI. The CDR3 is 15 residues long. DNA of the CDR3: TGTGCCAGCAAAAACGAGGGGGATAGCAATCAGCCCCAGCATTTT. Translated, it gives CASKNEGDSNQPQHF.